This entry is about one T cell receptor beta chain. What it binds is not known. The data were taken from a study of cytomegalovirus exposure and HLA in healthy donors. Regarding the study as a whole: A subsequent analysis found that TCR clusters from the first cohort also tended to co-occur in the approximately 110 validation repertoires, with about 94% of cluster scores above 0. Listed as cytomegalovirus-associated were 150 to 200 TCR beta chains.

TCRdb's table, derived via immunoSEQ multiplex PCR, lists solely in-frame clones and lacks some. This table holds around 250,000 clones, 90% found once. Germline V gene data show CDR1 as SGHVS and CDR2 as FNYEAQ. The CDR3 extends over 13 amino acids. Trimming pared 4 bases from V and 0 bases from J, leaving 7 bases between. V and J are TRBV7-6 and TRBJ2-7; no firm D call. This receptor was taken from a young woman in good health and CMV-seronegative. The sequenced sample consisted of PBMCs. CDR3 residues: CASSSPPSYEQYF. The CDR3 DNA reads TGTGCCAGCAGCTCCCCCCCCTCCTACGAGCAGTACTTC.